The 25 T cell receptor beta chains reported below all come from one sample, sequenced in a study of cytomegalovirus exposure and HLA in healthy donors. 60 Vbeta and 13 Jbeta primers were used in PCR. The table came from immunoSEQ multiplex PCR; TCRdb's copy has only in-frame clones and leaves some out. Here the sample spans tens of thousands of clones, around 53% being singletons. Sequencing input: PBMCs. The source is a woman aged 40 to 50 in good health and CMV-seropositive.

The rearrangement joins TRBV14 to TRBJ2-5, with 7 bases lining up with TRBD2. Germline V gene data show CDR1 as SGHDN and CDR2 as FVKESK. This CDR3 has 14 residues. V lost 1 base to trimming and J lost 3 bases; unmatched junction nucleotides: 2. In nucleotides, the CDR3 is TGTGCCAGCAGCCAAGTAGGGAGGGAAGAGACCCAGTACTTC. Translation: CASSQVGREETQYF.

This clone was seen just once. This chain links TRBV13 with TRBJ2-7; D not resolved. Trimming removed 6 bases from V and 6 bases from J, with 21 bases in between. Germline CDR1 is PRHDT and CDR2 is FYEKMQ (reference sequence). The CDR3 has 15 residues. The CDR3 region has the DNA TGTGCCAGCAGAAGACGAGGTGACCTGAAGTCCGAGCAGTACTTC. Translating it yields CASRRRGDLKSEQYF.

This chain joins TRBV4-1 and TRBJ1-2, with D possibly being TRBD1 (5 bases). Germline CDR1 MGHRA, CDR2 YSYEKL. CDR3 length: 16 residues. Trimming took off 6 bases at V and 7 bases at J, with 24 bases between the two ends. In DNA, the CDR3 is TGCGCCAGCAGTACACCTGGGGGAGGTGGGCCAGCTGGCTACACCTTC. This encodes CASSTPGGGGPAGYTF.

The chain recombines TRBV7-2 with TRBJ2-7; TRBD2 agrees at 9 bases. Germline V CDR1 and CDR2: SGHTA, FQGNSA. The V gene end was trimmed by 5 bases and the J gene end by 2 bases; junction bases not matched to a gene: 1. CDR3 length: 13 amino acids. The DNA for the CDR3 is TGTGCCAGCAGCCAGCGGGGGGCCTACGAGCAGTACTTC. Protein sequence: CASSQRGAYEQYF.

This clone turned up a few times. The chain combines TRBV19 with TRBJ1-6; TRBD1 might be the D (6 bases). In germline, CDR1 is LNHDA, CDR2 SQIVND (reference sequence). The CDR3 covers 15 residues. V lost 3 bases, J lost 6 bases, and 12 bases lay in between. CDR3 in DNA: TGTGCCAGTAGTATTTCAGGGGCGGGTAATTCACCCCTCCACTTT. This gives the protein CASSISGAGNSPLHF.

The chain links TRBV9 to TRBJ1-1, with D uncertain. Germline V gene data show CDR1 as SGDLS and CDR2 as YYNGEE. The CDR3 length is 12 residues. V lost 0 bases, J lost 5 bases, and 5 bases lay in between. The CDR3 protein is CASSVDGTEAFF. CDR3 nucleotides: TGTGCCAGCAGCGTAGACGGGACTGAAGCTTTCTTT.

CDR3 DNA: TGTGCCATCAGTGAAGAGGATGGTGGTGAAGCTTTCTTT. The encoded protein is CAISEEDGGEAFF. V and J are TRBV10-3 and TRBJ1-1, with D unclear. Trimming pared 3 bases from V and 7 bases from J, leaving 12 bases between. The CDR3 length is 13 residues. Germline CDR1 is ENHRY and CDR2 is SYGVKD.

This clone counts as medium-sized (0.01 to 0.1%). The chain couples TRBV5-6 to TRBJ2-7, with TRBD2 matching 8 bases. Unmatched junction bases numbered 6, after V lost 4 bases and J lost 3 bases. The CDR3 spans 14 residues. Germline V CDR1 and CDR2: SGHDT, YYEEEE. In nucleotides, the CDR3 is TGTGCCAGCAGCAACATCGCGGGGGGCTACGAGCAGTACTTC. This encodes CASSNIAGGYEQYF. Full variable domain (rest looked up from reference TRBV5-6 and TRBJ2-7): DAGVTQSPTHLIKTRGQQVTLRCSPKSGHDTVSWYQQALGQGPQFIFQYYEEEERQRGNFPDRFSGHQFPNYSSELNVNALLLGDSALYLCASSNIAGGYEQYFGPGTRLTVT.

The chain links TRBV5-6 to TRBJ2-5; 10 bases map to TRBD2. V was clipped by 3 bases and J by 0 bases; unmatched bases: 8. The CDR3 has 17 residues. Germline CDR1 SGHDT, CDR2 YYEEEE. CDR3 sequence (DNA): TGTGCCAGCAGCTCCTTTACTAGCGGGGCGTACCAAGAGACCCAGTACTTC. The encoded protein is CASSSFTSGAYQETQYF.

The rearrangement uses TRBV14 and TRBJ2-6; D uncertain. Germline V gene lookup returns CDR1 SGHDN and CDR2 FVKESK. V lost 2 bases to trimming and J lost 1 base, with 9 bases between them. The CDR3 consists of 16 residues. CDR3 region: CASSQWRQSGANVLTF. CDR3 nucleotide sequence: TGTGCCAGCAGCCAATGGCGGCAGTCTGGGGCCAACGTCCTGACTTTC.

The chain joins TRBV6-1 to TRBJ2-3; TRBD2 aligns across 8 bases. The CDR3 runs 17 residues. The V and J ends lost 1 base and 1 base, in that order; junction bases with no gene match: 7. Germline CDR1 reads MNHNS; CDR2 reads SASEGT. DNA of the CDR3: TGTGCCAGCAGTGAAGGGGGCGGGCGGGGGGGCACAGATACGCAGTATTTT. Translating gives CASSEGGGRGGTDTQYF.

The V gene is TRBV18, the J gene TRBJ2-1; D possibly corresponds to TRBD2 (6 bases). The germline CDR1 and CDR2 sequences are KGHSH and LQKENI. This CDR3 comprises 15 residues. Trimming left V 4 bases short and J 7 bases short, with 17 bases between. CDR3 DNA sequence: TGTGCCAGCTCACTTTTGGCGGGGCTTAGTAATGAGCAGTTCTTC. Its protein is CASSLLAGLSNEQFF.

This clone was recorded a few times. This sequence joins TRBV11-2 and TRBJ2-7, with TRBD2 identical over 10 bases. The CDR3 has 14 residues. The germline CDR1 and CDR2 sequences are SGHAT and FQNNGV. V dropped 1 base and J dropped 5; count of bases not matched to a gene: 2. The CDR3 protein is CASSLVAGGDEQYF. The CDR3 bases are TGTGCCAGCAGCTTAGTAGCGGGGGGCGACGAGCAGTACTTC.

V is TRBV9 and J is TRBJ1-6; D call uncertain. The CDR3 totals 14 residues. The germline CDR1 and CDR2 sequences are SGDLS and YYNGEE. V was pared by 0 bases and J by 4 bases, with 5 bases between. The CDR3 is CASSVGAYNSPLHF. CDR3 nucleotides: TGTGCCAGCAGCGTAGGGGCGTATAATTCACCCCTCCACTTT.

The chain combines TRBV7-2 with TRBJ1-2, with a tentative D call TRBD1 (5 bases). Trimming pared 0 bases from V and 5 bases from J, leaving 10 bases between. Germline V lookup: CDR1 SGHTA, CDR2 FQGNSA. The CDR3 loop spans 14 amino acids. The CDR3 DNA is TGTGCCAGCAGCTTAGCTGGGAAGGGGTATGGCTACACCTTC. It codes for CASSLAGKGYGYTF. The full variable domain, with the rest looked up from reference TRBV7-2 and TRBJ1-2, is GAGVSQSPSNKVTEKGKDVELRCDPISGHTALYWYRQSLGQGLEFLIYFQGNSAPDKSGLPSDRFSAERTGGSVSTLTIQRTQQEDSAVYLCASSLAGKGYGYTFGSGTRLTVV.

This clone has just a few counts. The chain uses TRBV5-6 and TRBJ1-3, with D perhaps matching TRBD1 (5 bases). The CDR3 runs 14 residues. V dropped 3 bases and J dropped 5 bases, with 12 bases sitting between them. Germline CDR1 SGHDT, CDR2 YYEEEE. The CDR3 here is CASSWGLERNTIYF. DNA for the CDR3: TGTGCCAGCAGCTGGGGCCTAGAGCGAAACACCATATATTTT. The complete variable domain, with remaining parts taken from reference TRBV5-6 and TRBJ1-3, reads DAGVTQSPTHLIKTRGQQVTLRCSPKSGHDTVSWYQQALGQGPQFIFQYYEEEERQRGNFPDRFSGHQFPNYSSELNVNALLLGDSALYLCASSWGLERNTIYFGEGSWLTVV.

This rearrangement joins TRBV20-1 to TRBJ1-4; perhaps TRBD1 as D (5 bases). The CDR3 spans 11 residues. Trimming left V 1 base short and J 16 bases short, with 13 bases between. CDR1 is DFQATT, CDR2 SNEGSKA, per germline (reference sequence). As DNA, the CDR3 is TGCAGTGCTAGAGGAAGCCGAGGACAGTTTTTT. As protein: CSARGSRGQFF.

This clone is labeled as medium-sized. The chain uses TRBV6-4 and TRBJ2-3, with TRBD2 identical over 9 bases. Germline CDR1 reads MRHNA; CDR2 reads SNTAGT. This CDR3 is 16 amino acids long. J lost 1 base, V lost 4 bases, and 6 bases had no gene match. This CDR3 reads CASSATSSGGTDTQYF. CDR3 nucleotide sequence: TGTGCCAGCAGTGCCACCTCTAGCGGGGGCACAGATACGCAGTATTTT.

The chain joins TRBV19 to TRBJ1-2; D ambiguous. CDR1 is LNHDA and CDR2 is SQIVND in the germline V gene (reference sequence). The CDR3 has 15 amino acids. Between the trimmed V and J ends, which lost 4 bases and 3 bases, there was a span of 15 bases. In DNA, the CDR3 is TGTGCCAGTAGTAAAGGACGGGCGGGCGACTATGGCTACACCTTC. Translated: CASSKGRAGDYGYTF.

In its sample, this clone was seen a few times. The chain has TRBV5-4 and TRBJ2-6; TRBD1 might be the D (5 bases). This CDR3 has 15 residues. Germline V CDR1 and CDR2: SGHNT, YYREEE (reference sequence). V was pared by 4 bases and J by 2 bases, with 10 bases between. The CDR3 protein is CASSLRGPGANVLTF. CDR3 coding DNA: TGTGCCAGCAGCCTTAGGGGCCCTGGGGCCAACGTCCTGACTTTC.

The chain recombines TRBV11-3 with TRBJ2-6, with D perhaps TRBD2 (5 bases). Germline-derived CDR1 and CDR2 are SGHNT and YENEEA. The V end lost 1 base, the J end lost 0 bases, and 19 bases lay between the germline ends. The CDR3 totals 20 residues. CDR3 sequence reads: CASSLGMVGRGSSGANVLTF. The CDR3, as DNA: TGTGCCAGCAGCTTAGGCATGGTTGGACGGGGATCCTCTGGGGCCAACGTCCTGACTTTC.

The chain links TRBV18 to TRBJ1-6, with D maybe TRBD1 (6 bases). V lost 2 bases to trimming and J lost 7 bases, with 9 bases between them. Germline CDR1 and CDR2: KGHSH and LQKENI. CDR3 length: 14 residues. The DNA of the CDR3 is TGTGCCAGCTCACCAGGGGACATAAATTCACCCCTCCACTTT. Encoded protein: CASSPGDINSPLHF.

The chain uses TRBV11-3 and TRBJ2-2, with 10 nucleotides matching TRBD2. The CDR3 contains 14 residues. The V gene's germline CDR1 is SGHNT and CDR2 YENEEA. After removal of 6 bases from V and 7 bases from J, the junction contained 5 bases not matched to a gene. CDR3 loop: CASSSSGGNGELFF. The CDR3 DNA follows: TGTGCCAGCAGTTCTAGCGGGGGAAACGGGGAGCTGTTTTTT. Combining the CDR3 with reference TRBV11-3 and TRBJ2-2 gives the whole variable domain EAGVVQSPRYKIIEKKQPVAFWCNPISGHNTLYWYLQNLGQGPELLIRYENEEAVDDSQLPKDRFSAERLKGVDSTLKIQPAELGDSAVYLCASSSSGGNGELFFGEGSRLTVL.

The chain employs TRBV13 and TRBJ2-2; TRBD1 agrees at 9 bases. The CDR3 consists of 15 residues. Losses at the gene ends were 5 bases for V and 7 bases for J; bases not matched to a gene: 8. Germline loops: CDR1 PRHDT, CDR2 FYEKMQ (reference sequence). The CDR3 here is CASSQNRGRDGELFF. The CDR3 coding sequence is TGTGCCAGCAGCCAAAACAGGGGGCGGGACGGGGAGCTGTTTTTT.

This rearrangement joins TRBV7-2 to TRBJ2-5, with 11 bases matching TRBD2. Germline lookup yields CDR1 SGHTA and CDR2 FQGNSA. Losses at the gene ends were 4 bases for V and 6 bases for J; bases not matched to a gene: 7. The CDR3 spans 15 residues. CDR3 nucleotide sequence: TGTGCCAGCAGCTACCTAGCGGGGGGAGGGAAGACCCAGTACTTC. It translates to CASSYLAGGGKTQYF. Filled out from reference TRBV7-2 and TRBJ2-5, the complete variable domain reads GAGVSQSPSNKVTEKGKDVELRCDPISGHTALYWYRQSLGQGLEFLIYFQGNSAPDKSGLPSDRFSAERTGGSVSTLTIQRTQQEDSAVYLCASSYLAGGGKTQYFGPGTRLLVL.